This TCR beta chain is from a study of cytomegalovirus exposure and HLA in healthy donors. The PCR ran on 60 Vbeta and 13 Jbeta primers. Per the original methods: Roughly 11 million shared chains were among some 80 million unique TCR beta chains counted in a later analysis. Method: immunoSEQ multiplex PCR; TCRdb's copy keeps in-frame clones and lacks some. V and J calls and clone size come straight from that table; D and trimming were deduced from the DNA. The top ten hold around 1.9% of the sample, which has 150,000 to 200,000 clones, around 80% seen once. Trimming pared 5 bases from V and 5 bases from J, leaving 7 bases between. CDR1 and CDR2 from the germline V gene are MNHEY and SVGAGI. The CDR3 has 11 amino acids. Study-wide points: When analyzed later, a missense DCLRE1C variant was found to be linked to TCR beta V- and J-gene trimming. Accurate prediction of most subjects' HLA-A and HLA-B alleles from TCR beta sequences was reported. Immune exposure information available was restricted to CMV serostatus.

A note on this clone: Its target is unknown.

The rearrangement joins TRBV6-5 to TRBJ2-7; D not certain. Sequencing input: PBMCs. This clonotype was obtained from a man aged 25-40 years in good health and CMV-seronegative. As DNA, the CDR3 is TGTGCCAGCAGTAGCTCGGACGAGCAGTACTTC. The encoded protein is CASSSSDEQYF.